This T cell receptor beta chain was obtained from a study of T-cell memory formation after mild COVID-19. At the level of the study: Each donor largely had its own TCR clusters.

V lost 6 bases to trimming and J lost 0 bases, with 13 bases between them. Germline-derived CDR1 and CDR2 are LGHNA and YSLEER. There are 15 residues in the CDR3. This clonotype showed up just a few times. Constant-segment primers served in 5'RACE that generated TCR alpha and TCR beta cDNA libraries bearing sample barcodes and UMIs. TCRdb ran MiXCR on the 5' RACE reads and lists one entry per CDR3 protein. The sample lists roughly 400,000 distinct CDR3 sequences, under 20% seen once, with 20% to 25% in the top ten. V gene TRBV4-3 combines with J gene TRBJ2-3; TRBD2 is a possible D gene (5 bases). The sequence was collected from a man aged 18 to 29 who had mild COVID-19 (a few samples of this study predate the infection). Cell type and time point are not known. Sequencing was performed on PBMCs or a T cell subset sorted from them (not recorded which). The CDR3 loop is CASRRERLSTDTQYF. CDR3 DNA: TGCGCCAGCAGAAGGGAGCGGCTTAGCACAGATACGCAGTATTTT.